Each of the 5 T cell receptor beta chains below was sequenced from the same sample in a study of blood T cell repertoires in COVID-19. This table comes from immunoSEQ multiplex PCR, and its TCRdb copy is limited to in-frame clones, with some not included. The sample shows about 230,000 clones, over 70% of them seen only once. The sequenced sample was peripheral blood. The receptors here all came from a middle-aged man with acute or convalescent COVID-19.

The chain's CDR3 is CASGDRGPEKLFF. The CDR3 DNA reads TGTGCCAGCGGGGACAGGGGACCGGAAAAACTGTTTTTT. The chain joins TRBV6-6 to TRBJ1-4, with TRBD1 identical over 10 bases. The CDR3 is 13 residues long. The J segment lost 8 bases and the V segment lost 8 bases, leaving 5 bases of the junction unmatched. The germline gives CDR1 MNHNY, CDR2 SVGAGI (reference sequence).

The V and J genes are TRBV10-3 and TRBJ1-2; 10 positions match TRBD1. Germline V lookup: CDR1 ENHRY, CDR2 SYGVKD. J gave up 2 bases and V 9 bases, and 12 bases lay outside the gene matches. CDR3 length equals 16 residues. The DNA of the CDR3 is TGTGCCATAACTCAGACCGGGACAGGGGCCAACTATGGCTACACCTTC. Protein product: CAITQTGTGANYGYTF.

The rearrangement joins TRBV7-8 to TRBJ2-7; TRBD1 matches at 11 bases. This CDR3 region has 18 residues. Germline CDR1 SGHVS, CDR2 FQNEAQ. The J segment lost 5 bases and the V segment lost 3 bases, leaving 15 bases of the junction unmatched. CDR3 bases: TGTGCCAGCAGCTTTTATTTAGGGACCGGGACAGGGGGAAACGAGCAGTACTTC. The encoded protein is CASSFYLGTGTGGNEQYF.

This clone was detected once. CDR3 bases: TGTGCCAGCAGTTTACGGAGGGACTATGGCTACACCTTC. Its protein product is CASSLRRDYGYTF. The chain recombines TRBV12-3 or TRBV12-4 with TRBJ1-2; D unclear. The CDR3 spans 13 residues. Trimming removed 2 bases at V and 3 bases at J, with 7 bases between.

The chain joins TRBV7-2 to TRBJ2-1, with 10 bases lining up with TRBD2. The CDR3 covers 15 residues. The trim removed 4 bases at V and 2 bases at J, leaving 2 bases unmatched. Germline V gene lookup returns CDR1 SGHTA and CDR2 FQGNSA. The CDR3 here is CASSSGLAAYNEQFF. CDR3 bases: TGTGCCAGCAGCTCCGGACTAGCGGCCTACAATGAGCAGTTCTTC.